A selection of T cell receptor beta chains follows, all from one sample in a study of Ad26.COV2.S vaccination and SARS-CoV-2 variants. TCRdb's copy holds only in-frame clones and misses some; the assay was immunoSEQ multiplex PCR. This table holds about half a million clones, 80% to 90% found once. Here the sequenced sample was peripheral blood, taken in a trial of Ad26.COV2.S vaccine versus placebo. The source of these receptors is a person aged 18-60 years who received the Ad26.COV2.S COVID-19 vaccine or a placebo. Each CDR3 is given with its conserved first and last residue. D genes are given only for firm matches. Clone size is stated in some rows and not others, as once, few, many or a class when expanded.

V gene: TRBV6-5
clone size: NA
D gene: TRBD2
J gene: TRBJ2-1
CDR3 DNA: TGTGCCAGCAGGGGGGGACTAGACAATGAGCAGTTCTTC
CDR3 protein: CASRGGLDNEQFF

V gene: TRBV5-8
clone size: NA
D gene: TRBD2
J gene: TRBJ2-3
CDR3 DNA: TGTGCCAGCAGCTTGGAGAGCGGGAGTCAGTCCACAGATACGCAGTATTTT
CDR3 protein: CASSLESGSQSTDTQYF

V gene: TRBV9
clone size: NA
D gene: NA
J gene: TRBJ1-1
CDR3 DNA: TGTGCCAGCAGCGTAGGAGACAGGACCTACACTGAAGCTTTCTTT
CDR3 protein: CASSVGDRTYTEAFF

V gene: TRBV5-4
clone size: NA
D gene: NA
J gene: TRBJ2-1
CDR3 DNA: TGTGCCAGCAGCTTGGCGCTTGGCCCCGGGCAGTTCTTC
CDR3 protein: CASSLALGPGQFF

V gene: TRBV12-3/TRBV12-4
clone size: NA
D gene: NA
J gene: TRBJ2-3
CDR3 DNA: TGTGCCAGCACGAGGGTGAACAGGCCGCAGTATTTT
CDR3 protein: CASTRVNRPQYF

V gene: TRBV19
clone size: NA
D gene: NA
J gene: TRBJ1-3
CDR3 DNA: TGTGCCAGTAGTATCTGGAGTTCTGGAAACACCATATATTTT
CDR3 protein: CASSIWSSGNTIYF

V gene: TRBV9
clone size: NA
D gene: NA
J gene: TRBJ2-3
CDR3 DNA: TGTGCCAGCAGCGTAGATGGGGGTACAGATACGCAGTATTTT
CDR3 protein: CASSVDGGTDTQYF

V gene: TRBV7-8
clone size: NA
D gene: NA
J gene: TRBJ1-1
CDR3 DNA: TGTGCCAGCAGCCCAGGACAGACGTTAATGAACACTGAAGCTTTCTTT
CDR3 protein: CASSPGQTLMNTEAFF

V gene: TRBV27
clone size: once
D gene: NA
J gene: TRBJ2-1
CDR3 DNA: TGTGCCAGCAGGTACAGGGCCTCGAGCTCCTACAATGAGCAGTTCTTC
CDR3 protein: CASRYRASSSYNEQFF

V gene: TRBV7-9
clone size: NA
D gene: NA
J gene: TRBJ1-3
CDR3 DNA: TGTGCCAGCAGCCACGGGCAGCCCTCTGGAAACACCATATATTTT
CDR3 protein: CASSHGQPSGNTIYF

V gene: TRBV9
clone size: NA
D gene: NA
J gene: TRBJ2-5
CDR3 DNA: TGTGCCAGCAGTGATAAAGAGACCCAGTACTTC
CDR3 protein: CASSDKETQYF

V gene: TRBV4-2
clone size: NA
D gene: NA
J gene: TRBJ1-6
CDR3 DNA: TGTGCCAGCAGCCAACGACTGGACAACGGAGGTAATTCACCCCTCCACTTT
CDR3 protein: CASSQRLDNGGNSPLHF

V gene: TRBV6-5
clone size: NA
D gene: TRBD1
J gene: TRBJ1-4
CDR3 DNA: TGTGCCAGCAGCCTATCGACAGGGGGACGTGAAAAACTGTTTTTT
CDR3 protein: CASSLSTGGREKLFF

V gene: TRBV5-1
clone size: NA
D gene: NA
J gene: TRBJ1-4
CDR3 DNA: TGCGCCAGCAGCTTTGGGGGTTTTACGACTAATGAAAAACTGTTTTTT
CDR3 protein: CASSFGGFTTNEKLFF

V gene: TRBV19
clone size: once
D gene: NA
J gene: TRBJ1-1
CDR3 DNA: TGTGCCAGTAGTATTTCTGGGGGAGGGGGGACTGAAGCTTTCTTT
CDR3 protein: CASSISGGGGTEAFF

V gene: TRBV5-4
clone size: NA
D gene: NA
J gene: TRBJ1-2
CDR3 DNA: TGTGCCAGCAGCAGCGGGACGTCTAACTATGGCTACACCTTC
CDR3 protein: CASSSGTSNYGYTF

V gene: TRBV19
clone size: NA
D gene: NA
J gene: TRBJ2-7
CDR3 DNA: TGTGCCAGTAGTATAGACAAGGACTACGAGCAGTACTTC
CDR3 protein: CASSIDKDYEQYF

V gene: TRBV29-1
clone size: NA
D gene: NA
J gene: TRBJ1-1
CDR3 DNA: TGCAGCGTTGACTCTGGGGGGAAAGGGCCTGAAGCTTTCTTT
CDR3 protein: CSVDSGGKGPEAFF

V gene: TRBV18
clone size: NA
D gene: NA
J gene: TRBJ1-1
CDR3 DNA: TGTGCCAGCTCACCAGTCCGGCAGCAGAACACTGAAGCTTTCTTT
CDR3 protein: CASSPVRQQNTEAFF

V gene: TRBV6-5
clone size: few
D gene: NA
J gene: TRBJ2-7
CDR3 DNA: TGTGCCAGCAGTTACTCGCCAGGGGACTCCTACGAGCAGTACTTC
CDR3 protein: CASSYSPGDSYEQYF

V gene: TRBV9
clone size: NA
D gene: NA
J gene: TRBJ2-6
CDR3 DNA: TGTGCCAGCAGCGGCGATCTGGGGACCGCATTCTCTGGGGCCAACGTCCTGACTTTC
CDR3 protein: CASSGDLGTAFSGANVLTF

V gene: TRBV29-1
clone size: NA
D gene: NA
J gene: TRBJ1-2
CDR3 DNA: TGCAGCGTTTCGGGGGCTCGGCGTGGCTACACCTTC
CDR3 protein: CSVSGARRGYTF

V gene: TRBV18
clone size: NA
D gene: TRBD1
J gene: TRBJ1-5
CDR3 DNA: TGTGCCAGCTCAATGGACAGGGTTCAGCCCCAGCATTTT
CDR3 protein: CASSMDRVQPQHF

V gene: TRBV7-2
clone size: once
D gene: TRBD1
J gene: TRBJ1-4
CDR3 DNA: TGTGCCAGCAGCTTGGGCCCCGGGACAGGGGACGGAAAACTGTTTTTT
CDR3 protein: CASSLGPGTGDGKLFF

V gene: TRBV5-1
clone size: once
D gene: NA
J gene: TRBJ2-5
CDR3 DNA: TGCGCCAGCAGCTTGGCCGGGGTTCCGACCCAGTACTTC
CDR3 protein: CASSLAGVPTQYF

V gene: TRBV10-2
clone size: NA
D gene: TRBD1
J gene: TRBJ2-7
CDR3 DNA: TGCGCCAGCAGTGAGTCGACTCTCGGGGACAGGGACTACGAGCAGTACTTC
CDR3 protein: CASSESTLGDRDYEQYF

V gene: TRBV9
clone size: NA
D gene: TRBD2
J gene: TRBJ2-1
CDR3 DNA: TGTGCCAGCAGCCGGGAGGTTGGGTACAATGAGCAGTTCTTC
CDR3 protein: CASSREVGYNEQFF

V gene: TRBV18
clone size: NA
D gene: NA
J gene: TRBJ2-5
CDR3 DNA: TGTGCCAGCTCACCTCGGACGGCCGGGACCCAAGAGACCCAGTACTTC
CDR3 protein: CASSPRTAGTQETQYF

V gene: TRBV5-1
clone size: NA
D gene: NA
J gene: TRBJ2-2
CDR3 DNA: TGCGCCAGCAGCTTGTCTAGCACGGGTGGGGAGCTGTTTTTT
CDR3 protein: CASSLSSTGGELFF

V gene: TRBV9
clone size: NA
D gene: NA
J gene: TRBJ1-5
CDR3 DNA: TGTGCCAGCACCCAGCGAAGGCCCCAGCATTTT
CDR3 protein: CASTQRRPQHF

V gene: TRBV5-4
clone size: NA
D gene: TRBD1
J gene: TRBJ1-6
CDR3 DNA: TGTGCCAGCAGCTCAGACGTTGTTGGACAGGGAGGTTCACCCCTCCACTTT
CDR3 protein: CASSSDVVGQGGSPLHF

V gene: TRBV7-9
clone size: NA
D gene: TRBD2
J gene: TRBJ2-5
CDR3 DNA: TGTGCCAGCAGCTCCGTAGCGGGAGGGCACGAGACCCAGTACTTC
CDR3 protein: CASSSVAGGHETQYF

V gene: TRBV12-3/TRBV12-4
clone size: NA
D gene: NA
J gene: TRBJ1-3
CDR3 DNA: TGTGCCAGCAGTTTACAGAGAAGAAACACCATATATTTT
CDR3 protein: CASSLQRRNTIYF

V gene: TRBV9
clone size: NA
D gene: NA
J gene: TRBJ2-2
CDR3 DNA: TGTGCCAGCAGCGCGGCAGGCGGGAACACCGGGGAGCTGTTTTTT
CDR3 protein: CASSAAGGNTGELFF

V gene: TRBV5-1
clone size: NA
D gene: NA
J gene: TRBJ2-3
CDR3 DNA: TGCGCCAGCAGACCCGGAGTCACAGATACGCAGTATTTT
CDR3 protein: CASRPGVTDTQYF

V gene: TRBV27
clone size: once
D gene: NA
J gene: TRBJ2-2
CDR3 DNA: TGTGCCAGCAGATCCACCAGGGGAACCGGGGAGCTGTTTTTT
CDR3 protein: CASRSTRGTGELFF

V gene: TRBV7-9
clone size: NA
D gene: TRBD1
J gene: TRBJ1-2
CDR3 DNA: TGTGCCAGCAGCTTAGATGGGGCCAGGGGGTCTGGCTACACCTTC
CDR3 protein: CASSLDGARGSGYTF

V gene: TRBV6-2/TRBV6-3
clone size: NA
D gene: TRBD1
J gene: TRBJ1-2
CDR3 DNA: TGTGCCAGCAGTCCCAAACAGGGGGCTGAATTTCCTGGAAAGTGGACCTTC
CDR3 protein: CASSPKQGAEFPGKWTF

V gene: TRBV27
clone size: NA
D gene: NA
J gene: TRBJ2-1
CDR3 DNA: TGTGCCAGCAGTTACCACAGGGCTCCCCCTGAGCAGTTCTTC
CDR3 protein: CASSYHRAPPEQFF

V gene: TRBV20-1
clone size: NA
D gene: NA
J gene: TRBJ1-1
CDR3 DNA: TGCAGTGCCCCCTCGGGCACTGAAGCTTTCTTT
CDR3 protein: CSAPSGTEAFF

V gene: TRBV6-5
clone size: NA
D gene: NA
J gene: TRBJ2-7
CDR3 DNA: TGTGCCAGCAGTTACCGGCTAAACTACGAGCAGTACTTC
CDR3 protein: CASSYRLNYEQYF

V gene: TRBV25-1
clone size: NA
D gene: TRBD2
J gene: TRBJ2-3
CDR3 DNA: TGTGCCAGCAGTGGAGAAAGCGGGAGCGGCACAGATACGCAGTATTTT
CDR3 protein: CASSGESGSGTDTQYF